The rows below give T cell receptor beta chains drawn from one sample of a study of OX40 agonist ivuxolimab in advanced cancers. Assay used: immunoSEQ multiplex PCR; TCRdb lists only in-frame clones, some missing. The table shows some 10,000 clones, with roughly nine tenths occurring only once. The specimen comprised CD4+ or CD8+ T cells sorted from blood, sampled in a trial of the OX40 agonist ivuxolimab. The receptors were sampled from an adult with an advanced solid tumor such as melanoma, head and neck, liver or kidney cancer. CDR3s include the opening cysteine and the closing phenylalanine or tryptophan.

length: 15
V: TRBV19
CDR3: CASSIGQGTHYEQYF

length: 14
V: TRBV13
CDR3: CASSPQGAGTEAFF

length: 14
V: TRBV7-3
CDR3: CASSPSGGAGEQYF

length: 15
V: TRBV27
CDR3: CASNPGQGAGQPQHF

length: 15
V: TRBV6-1
CDR3: CASSELAGGQDTQYF

length: 15
V: TRBV7-3
CDR3: CASSLTGVGAYEQYF

length: 14
V: TRBV27
CDR3: CASSFGGNKNIQYF

length: 15
V: TRBV7-9
CDR3: CASSPQGGGNNEQFF

length: 14
V: TRBV5-6
CDR3: CASSLAGGTDTQYF

length: 16
V: TRBV7-6
CDR3: CASSSSDGGSGNTIYF

length: 14
V: TRBV6-5
CDR3: CASSETGGVYEQYF

length: 16
V: TRBV19
CDR3: CASSPEAFSGANVLTF

length: 15
V: TRBV7-2
CDR3: CASSLGVAGVDEQFF

length: 12
V: TRBV18
CDR3: CASSPPDNEAFF

length: 18
V: TRBV10-2
CDR3: CASSEPDEPILARDTQYF

length: 17
V: TRBV10-3
CDR3: CAISESASGGFTGELFF

length: 14
V: TRBV6-6
CDR3: CASSSVEQLETQYF

length: 13
V: TRBV6-5
CDR3: CASSDLFYNEQFF

length: 14
V: TRBV4-1
CDR3: CASSLGQGAYEQYF

length: 14
V: TRBV7-8
CDR3: CASSYSGGHNEQFF

length: 15
V: TRBV28
CDR3: CASSFGQGSTDTQYF

length: 16
V: TRBV6-1
CDR3: CASSEEGPGRGYEQYF

length: 16
V: TRBV13
CDR3: CASSFLGGGPSYEQYF

length: 15
V: TRBV7-2
CDR3: CASSLDRGQSYGYTF

length: 13
V: TRBV6-6
CDR3: CASSPYAGYEQYF

length: 14
V: TRBV2
CDR3: CASTPGRSSYEQYF

length: 15
V: TRBV6-6
CDR3: CASSYVSPPYYEQYF

length: 16
V: TRBV2
CDR3: CASSETGGQLQETQYF

length: 13
V: TRBV2
CDR3: CAKGGDLNYGYTF

length: 15
V: TRBV5-1
CDR3: CASSFYGQAQETQYF

length: 12
V: TRBV11-3
CDR3: CASSLDPGGAFF

length: 17
V: TRBV7-8
CDR3: CASSLPTPGLPGYEQYF

length: 14
V: TRBV4-2
CDR3: CASSQNRDSYEQYF

length: 14
V: TRBV4-2
CDR3: CASSPSGGVYEQYF

length: 11
V: TRBV7-9
CDR3: CASSLGPGAFF

length: 14
V: TRBV9
CDR3: CASSVGGGPYEQYF

length: 14
V: TRBV7-8
CDR3: CASSLGGGPYEQYF

length: 16
V: TRBV7-6
CDR3: CASSLRDREGAYEQYF

length: 14
V: TRBV7-2
CDR3: CASSSGLARNEQYF

length: 16
V: TRBV4-1
CDR3: CASSQETGVLLETQYF

length: 16
V: TRBV2
CDR3: CASSDWSSLQNYGYTF

length: 9
V: TRBV20-1
CDR3: CSAKGQPFF

length: 15
V: TRBV5-1
CDR3: CASSLEGDDYTEAFF

length: 14
V: TRBV27
CDR3: CASSWGLAGYEQFF

length: 16
V: TRBV14
CDR3: CASSQYRDRGSDGYTF

length: 11
V: TRBV5-4
CDR3: CASSSTDEQFF

length: 16
V: TRBV11-2
CDR3: CASSLGTVYSNQPQHF

length: 12
V: TRBV10-2
CDR3: CATQGDYQTQYF